One sample yielded the 9 T cell receptor delta chains listed below, sequenced in a study of gamma-delta chains in newborns, infants, children. TCRdb reprocessed the reads using CATT. The sample carries 4,000 to 5,000 delta-chain clones, approximately 38% recorded once. Sequenced: blood. These receptors all stem from a child who received the measles vaccine.

The V and J genes are TRDV1 and TRDJ1, with 9 bases matching TRDD3. The trim removed 5 bases at V and 0 bases at J, leaving 34 bases unmatched. The CDR3 runs to 25 residues. Germline V gene sequence: CDR1 TSWWSYY, CDR2 QGS. CDR3 region: CALGSLPLLLILGENPPRYTDKLIF. The CDR3 DNA reads as TGTGCTCTTGGGAGTCTTCCTCTCTTGTTGATACTGGGGGAAAATCCTCCAAGGTACACCGATAAACTCATCTTT.

CDR3 sequence reads: CACDTVSGGYSWDTRQMFF. For the CDR3, the DNA is TGTGCCTGTGACACCGTTTCTGGGGGATACTCCTGGGACACCCGACAGATGTTTTTC. This rearrangement joins TRDV2 to TRDJ3; 10 nucleotides align to TRDD3. CDR1 and CDR2 (germline): GEAIGNYY, EKD. Trimming took 0 bases from V and 0 from J; bases not matched to a gene: 4. The CDR3 sequence is 19 residues long.

To note about this clone: This CDR3 is also generated by other DNA sequences in the sample. V usage is TRDV1 and J usage is TRDJ1; the D gene is possibly TRDD3 (6 bases). Germline CDR1 reads TSWWSYY; CDR2 reads QGS. V was trimmed by 3 bases and J by 0 bases, leaving 38 bases between them. The CDR3 consists of 24 residues. CDR3 amino acids: CALGDGLPLLGALLVTPYTDKLIF. The DNA for the CDR3 is TGTGCTCTTGGGGATGGGCTCCCTCTCTTGGGGGCCCTCCTAGTTACTCCCTACACCGATAAACTCATCTTT.

The chain employs TRDV1 and TRDJ1, with 7 positions matching TRDD3. With 0 bases clipped from V and 0 bases from J, the junction kept 16 bases outside the gene matches. The CDR3 covers 20 residues. The germline V gene encodes CDR1 TSWWSYY and CDR2 QGS. In DNA form, the CDR3 reads TGTGCTCTTGGGGAACTAGTCTCCCCCTGGGGGCCCCCGTACACCGATAAACTCATCTTT. Residues: CALGELVSPWGPPYTDKLIF.

On this clone itself: A junction end diverges from the germline sequence, so it may reflect a read error. The chain is built from TRDV1 and TRDJ1; TRDD3 matches 12 bases. Germline V gene lookup returns CDR1 TSWWSYY and CDR2 QGS. The CDR3 sequence is 21 residues long. In DNA, the CDR3 is TGTGCTCTTGGGGAACTGGGGTTCCCTGCGTACTGGGGGATACAAACCGATAAACCCATCTTT. Amino acids: CALGELGFPAYWGIQTDKPIF.

This clone was counted only a few times. J is TRDJ1 and V is TRDV2; 7 positions match TRDD3. V was clipped by 4 bases and J by 3 bases; unmatched bases: 25. Germline loops: CDR1 GEAIGNYY, CDR2 EKD. The CDR3 totals 20 residues. CDR3 DNA: TGTGCCTGTGAATCCCACGTTACTGGGGATAGCAGGTTGGACGCCGATAAACTCATCTTT. It encodes CACESHVTGDSRLDADKLIF.

Concerning this clone itself: With a much larger clone just one base away, this may be a read error. V usage is TRDV1 and J usage is TRDJ2, with D tentatively TRDD3 (7 bases). Between the trimmed V and J ends, which lost 4 bases and 0 bases, there was a span of 27 bases. The CDR3 runs to 21 residues. CDR1 and CDR2 (germline): TSWWSYY, QGS. The CDR3 reads CALGARPSNKYWGALTAQLFF. CDR3 nucleotides: TGTGCTCTTGGGGCCCGGCCTTCCAACAAGTACTGGGGAGCTTTGACAGCACAACTCTTCTTT.

The chain couples TRDV3 to TRDJ1; TRDD3 agrees at 10 bases. J lost 5 bases, V lost 4 bases, and 25 bases had no gene match. Germline V gene lookup returns CDR1 TVYSNPD and CDR2 GDNSRS (reference sequence). The CDR3 runs to 19 residues. This CDR3 reads CASPTRLPSAGGYGDKLIF. The CDR3 region has the DNA TGTGCCTCCCCTACCCGCTTACCTTCCGCGGGGGGATACGGGGATAAACTCATCTTT.

This clone has more than one count but fewer than ten. V and J are TRDV2 and TRDJ1; 11 bases map to TRDD3. J was trimmed by 2 bases and V by 1 base; bases with no gene match: 11. Germline V gene lookup returns CDR1 GEAIGNYY and CDR2 EKD. The CDR3 totals 18 residues. CDR3 amino acids: CACDTLSLLGDKTDKLIF. In DNA, the CDR3 is TGTGCCTGTGACACTCTCTCCTTACTGGGGGATAAGACCGATAAACTCATCTTT.